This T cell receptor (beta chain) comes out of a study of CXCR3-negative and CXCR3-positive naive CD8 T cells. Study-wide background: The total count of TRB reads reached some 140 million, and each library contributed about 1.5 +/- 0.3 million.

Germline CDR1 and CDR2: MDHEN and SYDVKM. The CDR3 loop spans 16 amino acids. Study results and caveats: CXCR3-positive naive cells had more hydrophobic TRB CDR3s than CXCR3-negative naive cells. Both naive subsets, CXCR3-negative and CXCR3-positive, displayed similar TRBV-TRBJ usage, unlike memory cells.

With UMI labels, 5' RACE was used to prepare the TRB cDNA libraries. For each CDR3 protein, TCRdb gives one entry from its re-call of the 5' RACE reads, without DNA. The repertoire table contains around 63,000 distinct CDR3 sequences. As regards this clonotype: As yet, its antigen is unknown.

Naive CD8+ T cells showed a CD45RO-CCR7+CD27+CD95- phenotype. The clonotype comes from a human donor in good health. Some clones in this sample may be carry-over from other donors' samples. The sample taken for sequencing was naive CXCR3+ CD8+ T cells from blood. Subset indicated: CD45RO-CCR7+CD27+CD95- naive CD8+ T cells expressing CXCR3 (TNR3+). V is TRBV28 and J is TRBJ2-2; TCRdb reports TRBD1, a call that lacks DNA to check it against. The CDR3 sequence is CASRERQGWVTGELFF.